This is a list of T cell receptor beta chains from one sample in a study of identical twins. MiXCR, run by TCRdb on the 5' RACE reads, gives a single entry per CDR3 protein. This sample carries under 250,000 distinct CDR3 sequences, approximately 11% of them seen once, and the ten largest clones take about 4%. A further study also used this sample, focusing on yellow fever vaccine responses in identical twins.

What was sequenced was memory (CD45RO+) T cells sorted from blood. Source of these receptors: a woman younger than 35 in good health. Each CDR3 is given with its conserved first and last residue. A D gene is named only where the DNA matches it firmly. Clone sizes are given selectively: once, few, many, or a class where the clone is expanded.

v_call	d_call	clone_size	j_call	cdr3_aa	cdr3_nt
TRBV19	TRBD2	-	TRBJ2-1	CASATSGTGYNEQFF	TGTGCCAGCGCGACTAGCGGGACGGGGTACAATGAGCAGTTCTTC
TRBV25-1	TRBD1	-	TRBJ2-3	CASSGTGGKDTQYF	TGTGCCAGCTCCGGGACAGGGGGCAAAGATACGCAGTATTTT
TRBV6-1	TRBD2	-	TRBJ2-5	CASSEARRGLAGGETQYF	TGTGCCAGCAGTGAAGCGCGAAGGGGACTAGCGGGAGGCGAGACCCAGTACTTC
TRBV18	TRBD2	-	TRBJ2-1	CASSPTGGNSYNEQFF	TGTGCCAGCTCACCGACGGGAGGGAACTCCTACAATGAGCAGTTCTTC
TRBV7-2	TRBD2	many	TRBJ2-3	CASSPGLGGGTDTQYF	TGTGCCAGCAGCCCTGGCCTAGGCGGGGGAACAGATACGCAGTATTTT
TRBV5-5	-	-	TRBJ2-5	CASSFGRGETQYF	TGTGCCAGCAGCTTTGGGAGAGGGGAGACCCAGTACTTC
TRBV11-2	TRBD2	many	TRBJ2-3	CASSSRTSPNQISTDTQYF	TGTGCCAGCAGCTCTCGGACTAGCCCCAACCAAATTAGCACAGATACGCAGTATTTT
TRBV20-1	-	many	TRBJ1-6	CSARLGQNSPLHF	TGCAGTGCTAGACTCGGACAGAATTCACCCCTCCACTTT
TRBV5-1	TRBD1	few	TRBJ2-2	CASSLETGGKSGELFF	TGCGCCAGCAGCTTGGAGACAGGGGGCAAGTCCGGGGAGCTGTTTTTT
TRBV28	-	-	TRBJ2-7	CASSLWGAAAGASYEQYF	TGTGCCAGCAGTTTATGGGGGGCAGCGGCGGGGGCCTCCTACGAGCAGTACTTC
TRBV12-3/TRBV12-4	TRBD2	many	TRBJ2-7	CASSLSSGDEQYF	TGTGCCAGCAGTTTATCTAGCGGGGACGAGCAGTACTTC
TRBV18	TRBD1	few	TRBJ2-2	CASKTGVDTGELFF	TGTGCCAGCAAGACAGGGGTGGACACCGGGGAGCTGTTTTTT
TRBV20-1	TRBD2	many	TRBJ2-3	CSLSSGGTDTQYF	TGCAGCTTATCTAGCGGGGGCACAGATACGCAGTATTTT
TRBV11-3	-	-	TRBJ2-2	CASSSNGELFF	TGTGCCAGCAGCTCGAACGGGGAGCTGTTTTTT
TRBV3-1	-	once	TRBJ2-4	CASSQSGGLIRDIQYF	TGTGCCAGCAGCCAAAGCGGAGGACTCATTCGGGACATTCAGTACTTC
TRBV15	TRBD1	many	TRBJ2-3	CATSPGDRVATDTQYF	TGTGCCACCAGCCCGGGGGACAGGGTGGCAACAGATACGCAGTATTTT
TRBV12-3/TRBV12-4	-	many	TRBJ2-1	CASSRGLSYNEQFF	TGTGCCAGCTCCCGGGGGCTCTCCTACAATGAGCAGTTCTTC
TRBV10-3	-	many	TRBJ2-6	CAISVNEGTSSGANVLTF	TGTGCCATCAGTGTCAATGAGGGAACAAGCTCTGGGGCCAACGTCCTGACTTTC
TRBV10-3	TRBD2	many	TRBJ2-5	CAISTSGGTKTQYF	TGTGCCATCAGTACTAGCGGGGGGACTAAGACCCAGTACTTC
TRBV20-1	-	-	TRBJ2-2	CSARPGSGDAGELFF	TGCAGTGCCAGGCCGGGATCGGGTGACGCCGGGGAGCTGTTTTTT
TRBV3-1	-	-	TRBJ2-7	CASSPAGGEQYF	TGTGCCAGCAGCCCCGCCGGCGGCGAGCAGTACTTC
TRBV6-2/TRBV6-3	TRBD1	-	TRBJ2-7	CASRDRDELYF	TGTGCCAGCAGAGACAGGGACGAGCTGTACTTC
TRBV5-1	-	many	TRBJ1-4	CASSPGGGRVEKLFF	TGCGCCAGCAGCCCGGGCGGGGGGCGCGTTGAAAAACTGTTTTTT